This T cell receptor (beta chain) was sequenced during a study of cytomegalovirus exposure and HLA in healthy donors. Turning to the study itself: An early data release held approximately 80 million unique TCRs from HLA-typed donors.

Regarding this clone: Its antigen is currently unknown.

CDR1 is LNHNV and CDR2 is YYDKDF in the germline V gene (reference sequence). The CDR3 loop spans 16 amino acids. Losses at the gene ends were 1 base for V and 5 bases for J; bases not matched to a gene: 6. General observations from the study: In a later analysis, a missense DCLRE1C variant was linked to TCR beta V- and J-gene trimming. As confirmed in vitro, a few CMV-associated chains were specific for CMV antigens. CMV serostatus stood as the only immune exposure information on hand.

PCR was performed using 60 Vbeta and 13 Jbeta primers. Using immunoSEQ multiplex PCR, the repertoire was profiled, and TCRdb retains in-frame clones only, with some absent. The sample has about 90,000 clones; around 78% are singletons. The V call is TRBV15, the J call TRBJ2-7; 12 positions agree with TRBD2. This TCR was recovered from a woman in her thirties or forties in good health and CMV-seropositive. Sequencing input: PBMCs. CDR3 in amino acids: CATSRVRLAGVHEQYF. The CDR3 bases are TGTGCCACCAGCAGAGTTCGACTAGCGGGAGTACACGAGCAGTACTTC.